This T cell receptor (beta chain) was captured by sequencing in a study of T cell repertoires in cytomegalovirus infection. Study outcomes and limitations: Cumulative frequency (of public TCR beta family members) identified carriers of CMV plus the relevant HLA. Dominating the ex vivo response were HLA-C-restricted CMV-specific TCR beta clonotypes.

TCRdb used MiXCR to reprocess the reads, holding one entry per CDR3 protein. The data contain about 830,000 distinct CDR3 sequences, about 30% of them singletons. Between the trimmed V and J ends, which lost 0 bases and 2 bases, there was a span of 17 bases. CDR1 is KGHSH and CDR2 is LQKENI in the germline V gene. The CDR3 consists of 17 residues. This clonotype was seen many times. Its antigen is not known. Sequenced here: cultured CD8+ T cells from PBMCs, sampled from culture after CMV antigen stimulation. The source of this sequence is a human donor in good health (CMV status not recorded). Some clones in this sample may be carry-over from other donors' samples. The V gene is TRBV18, the J gene TRBJ2-7, with D possibly being TRBD2 (5 bases). CDR3 in amino acids: CASSPPGSGPPAYEQYF. CDR3 sequence (DNA): TGTGCCAGCTCACCACCTGGGAGCGGACCTCCGGCCTACGAGCAGTACTTC. The entire variable domain, with the rest obtained from reference TRBV18 and TRBJ2-7, is as follows: NAGVMQNPRHLVRRRGQEARLRCSPMKGHSHVYWYRQLPEEGLKFMVYLQKENIIDESGMPKERFSAEFPKEGPSILRIQQVVRGDSAAYFCASSPPGSGPPAYEQYFGPGTRLTVT.